The rows below give T cell receptor beta chains drawn from one sample of a study of CD8+CD57+ T cells in acquired aplastic anemia. TCRdb used MiXCR to reprocess the reads, holding one entry per CDR3 protein. The repertoire has more than 150,000 distinct CDR3 sequences, under 70% of them found once; the top ten carry 46%. The material sequenced was sorted CD4+, CD8+, or CD8+CD57+ T cells (not recorded which) from PBMCs. The receptors shown here come from a human donor with severe aplastic anemia or a healthy control (not recorded which). The CDR3 runs from the conserved cysteine through the conserved F or W. The D gene is left open where the match is weak. Part of the rows lack a size; the others show once, few, many or a class for expanded clones.

j_gene: TRBJ1-5; d_gene: .; v_gene: TRBV2; abundance: .; CDR3nt: TGTGCCAGCAGGGATGGGGGCACTCAGCCCCAGCATTTT; CDR3aa: CASRDGGTQPQHF
j_gene: TRBJ2-3; d_gene: TRBD2; v_gene: TRBV10-1; abundance: .; CDR3nt: TGCGCCAGCAGTGAGCCAACAGAGACTAGCGCAGGTGGAAATACGCAGTACTTT; CDR3aa: CASSEPTETSAGGNTQYF
j_gene: TRBJ1-6; d_gene: TRBD1; v_gene: TRBV12-5; abundance: .; CDR3nt: TGTGCCAGCAGCTACAGGGGCGCCATAGGTTCACCCCTCCACTTT; CDR3aa: CASSYRGAIGSPLHF
j_gene: TRBJ2-5; d_gene: .; v_gene: TRBV24-1; abundance: many; CDR3nt: TGTGCCACCAGTGACCCTATGGACAGGGAGGGTGAGACCCAGTACTTC; CDR3aa: CATSDPMDREGETQYF
j_gene: TRBJ1-2; d_gene: .; v_gene: TRBV20-1; abundance: many; CDR3nt: TGCAGTGCTAGAGATGACGGGACATGGGACTATGGCTACACCTTC; CDR3aa: CSARDDGTWDYGYTF
j_gene: TRBJ1-6; d_gene: .; v_gene: TRBV7-9; abundance: .; CDR3nt: TGTGCCAGCAGCTTAGGGCGGGGGCGGGGATCACCCCTCCACTTT; CDR3aa: CASSLGRGRGSPLHF
j_gene: TRBJ2-1; d_gene: TRBD2; v_gene: TRBV7-7; abundance: .; CDR3nt: TGTGCTAGCAGCTCGGGACTAGCGGGAGGGTCTGAGCAGTTCTTC; CDR3aa: CASSSGLAGGSEQFF
j_gene: TRBJ2-4; d_gene: TRBD1; v_gene: TRBV20-1; abundance: .; CDR3nt: TGCAGTGCTACCTCAGGGGGCCTGGGGTTTGTCATTCAGTACTTC; CDR3aa: CSATSGGLGFVIQYF
j_gene: TRBJ2-2; d_gene: TRBD2; v_gene: TRBV7-9; abundance: .; CDR3nt: TGTGCCAGCAGCTTTTCGAGCGGGGGGGCTACCGGGGAGCTGTTTTTT; CDR3aa: CASSFSSGGATGELFF
j_gene: TRBJ1-5; d_gene: TRBD1; v_gene: TRBV19; abundance: many; CDR3nt: TGTGCCAGTAGTATTTGGACAGGGGTGTCTCAGCCCCAGCATTTT; CDR3aa: CASSIWTGVSQPQHF
j_gene: TRBJ1-1; d_gene: TRBD1; v_gene: TRBV10-3; abundance: once; CDR3nt: TGTGCCAGCAGTGGACAGGGGGCGATGAACACTGAAGCTTTCTTT; CDR3aa: CASSGQGAMNTEAFF
j_gene: TRBJ2-1; d_gene: TRBD2; v_gene: TRBV7-9; abundance: .; CDR3nt: TGTGCCAGCAGCTTAGGGGGACTAGCGGGAGTCGGAAATGAGCAGTTCTTC; CDR3aa: CASSLGGLAGVGNEQFF
j_gene: TRBJ2-5; d_gene: TRBD2; v_gene: TRBV24-1; abundance: .; CDR3nt: TGTGCCACCAGTGCTACTCGGGAGGCCGGGAAGACCCAGTACTTC; CDR3aa: CATSATREAGKTQYF
j_gene: TRBJ2-7; d_gene: .; v_gene: TRBV7-3; abundance: few; CDR3nt: TGTGCCAGCAGCTTATTCCAGGACTACGAGCAGTACTTC; CDR3aa: CASSLFQDYEQYF
j_gene: TRBJ1-5; d_gene: .; v_gene: TRBV5-1; abundance: many; CDR3nt: TGCGCCAGCAGTCCGAACGGTGGACCCAATCAGCCCCAGCATTTT; CDR3aa: CASSPNGGPNQPQHF
j_gene: TRBJ2-2; d_gene: .; v_gene: TRBV5-6; abundance: many; CDR3nt: TGTGCCAGCAGCTTGGGGTCGTCGGAGCTGTTTTTT; CDR3aa: CASSLGSSELFF
j_gene: TRBJ2-2; d_gene: .; v_gene: TRBV7-6; abundance: .; CDR3nt: TGTGCCAGCAGAGGACTACCGAACACCGGGGAGCTGTTTTTT; CDR3aa: CASRGLPNTGELFF
j_gene: TRBJ2-3; d_gene: .; v_gene: TRBV19; abundance: .; CDR3nt: TGTGCCAGTAGTAACCGCCCAGGGGGAGGTACAGATACGCAGTATTTT; CDR3aa: CASSNRPGGGTDTQYF
j_gene: TRBJ2-7; d_gene: .; v_gene: TRBV12-3/TRBV12-4; abundance: .; CDR3nt: TGTGCCAGCAGGGGACAGCGGGGGAGCTCCTACGAGCAGTACTTC; CDR3aa: CASRGQRGSSYEQYF
j_gene: TRBJ2-7; d_gene: .; v_gene: TRBV19; abundance: few; CDR3nt: TGTGCCAGTAGTGCCACGGGCAGGTCCTACGAGCAGTACTTC; CDR3aa: CASSATGRSYEQYF
j_gene: TRBJ2-1; d_gene: TRBD2; v_gene: TRBV7-2; abundance: .; CDR3nt: TGTGCCAGCAGCGACCGACTAGCGGGGGAACACAATGAGCAGTTCTTC; CDR3aa: CASSDRLAGEHNEQFF
j_gene: TRBJ2-2; d_gene: TRBD1; v_gene: TRBV15; abundance: few; CDR3nt: TGTGCCACAGGAGACAGGGGGCGCCGGACCGGGGAGCTGTTTTTT; CDR3aa: CATGDRGRRTGELFF
j_gene: TRBJ2-1; d_gene: .; v_gene: TRBV19; abundance: .; CDR3nt: TGTGCCAGTAGTGGAGGGACTCATAGCAATCAGCAGTTCTTC; CDR3aa: CASSGGTHSNQQFF
j_gene: TRBJ1-2; d_gene: .; v_gene: TRBV7-2; abundance: few; CDR3nt: TGTGCCAGCAGCTATGGGCAGATAGACGATGGCTACACCTTC; CDR3aa: CASSYGQIDDGYTF
j_gene: TRBJ2-7; d_gene: TRBD1; v_gene: TRBV11-1; abundance: once; CDR3nt: TGTGCCAGCAGCCAGGACAGGTCCTACGAGCAGTACTTC; CDR3aa: CASSQDRSYEQYF
j_gene: TRBJ1-2; d_gene: TRBD1; v_gene: TRBV5-1; abundance: .; CDR3nt: TGCGCCAGCAGCGTCGGACAGGGGGCGAGTAACTATGGCTACACCTTC; CDR3aa: CASSVGQGASNYGYTF
j_gene: TRBJ1-1; d_gene: .; v_gene: TRBV20-1; abundance: .; CDR3nt: TGCAGTGCTAGAGTATCCCCGGGGTTGAACACTGAAGCTTTCTTT; CDR3aa: CSARVSPGLNTEAFF
j_gene: TRBJ1-5; d_gene: .; v_gene: TRBV15; abundance: .; CDR3nt: TGTGCCACCAGCAAAGGCACGAGCAATCAGCCCCAGCATTTT; CDR3aa: CATSKGTSNQPQHF
j_gene: TRBJ2-7; d_gene: .; v_gene: TRBV6-4; abundance: .; CDR3nt: TGTGCCAGCAGTTACTCGACGGGGGGCGGTGAGCAGTACTTC; CDR3aa: CASSYSTGGGEQYF
j_gene: TRBJ2-5; d_gene: TRBD1; v_gene: TRBV7-9; abundance: .; CDR3nt: TGTGCTAGCAGCCACGACAGGGCTCAAGAGACCCAGTACTTC; CDR3aa: CASSHDRAQETQYF
j_gene: TRBJ2-3; d_gene: TRBD2; v_gene: TRBV7-9; abundance: .; CDR3nt: TGTGCCAGCAGCTTGGGAGGGGACTCAGATACGCAGTATTTT; CDR3aa: CASSLGGDSDTQYF
j_gene: TRBJ1-1; d_gene: .; v_gene: TRBV10-1; abundance: .; CDR3nt: TGCGCCAGCAGTGAGTCCTGGAACACTGAAGCTTTCTTT; CDR3aa: CASSESWNTEAFF
j_gene: TRBJ1-4; d_gene: .; v_gene: TRBV12-3/TRBV12-4; abundance: .; CDR3nt: TGTGCCAGCAGCCTGGCCGGGAGAAATGAAAAACTGTTTTTT; CDR3aa: CASSLAGRNEKLFF
j_gene: TRBJ1-3; d_gene: .; v_gene: TRBV3-1; abundance: few; CDR3nt: TGTGCCAGCAGCCAAGATCTAGGAGAGGCGCTAGGAAACACCATATATTTT; CDR3aa: CASSQDLGEALGNTIYF
j_gene: TRBJ1-1; d_gene: .; v_gene: TRBV7-2; abundance: .; CDR3nt: TGTGCCAGCAGCCGAACCGTGAACACTGAAAATTTCTTT; CDR3aa: CASSRTVNTENFF
j_gene: TRBJ2-2; d_gene: .; v_gene: TRBV2; abundance: .; CDR3nt: TGTGCCAGCAGTGAACTGGGGCGGACCGGGGAGCTGCTTTTT; CDR3aa: CASSELGRTGELLF
j_gene: TRBJ1-1; d_gene: .; v_gene: TRBV11-2; abundance: many; CDR3nt: TGTGCCAGCAGCCCCGCTGCAGGGCTGAACACTGAAGCTTTCTTT; CDR3aa: CASSPAAGLNTEAFF
j_gene: TRBJ2-7; d_gene: TRBD1; v_gene: TRBV25-1; abundance: many; CDR3nt: TGTGCCAGCAGTGTATCCCTGGGACAGGGACCCTACGAGCAGTACTTC; CDR3aa: CASSVSLGQGPYEQYF
j_gene: TRBJ1-3; d_gene: .; v_gene: TRBV19; abundance: .; CDR3nt: TGTGCCAGTGCCCTTGGCCACAATCTCTCTGGAAACACCATATATTTT; CDR3aa: CASALGHNLSGNTIYF
j_gene: TRBJ2-7; d_gene: .; v_gene: TRBV19; abundance: .; CDR3nt: TGTGCCAGTAGTATGGGGATGGGGACAATTTCCTACGAGCAGTACTTC; CDR3aa: CASSMGMGTISYEQYF
j_gene: TRBJ2-7; d_gene: .; v_gene: TRBV20-1; abundance: .; CDR3nt: TGCAGTGCCCGGATGACCGGGACAAGATACGAGCAGTACTTC; CDR3aa: CSARMTGTRYEQYF
j_gene: TRBJ2-1; d_gene: .; v_gene: TRBV10-1; abundance: .; CDR3nt: TGCGCCAGCAGTGAGTCAGTAGCTGGGGGCAATGAGCAGTTCTTC; CDR3aa: CASSESVAGGNEQFF
j_gene: TRBJ2-5; d_gene: TRBD2; v_gene: TRBV12-3/TRBV12-4; abundance: .; CDR3nt: TGTGCCAGCAGTTTAGGCGTAGCGGGGGGGCCGGGAGAGACCCAGTACTTC; CDR3aa: CASSLGVAGGPGETQYF
j_gene: TRBJ1-4; d_gene: TRBD1; v_gene: TRBV7-9; abundance: .; CDR3nt: TGTGCCAGCAGCCCATTGAGGACAGGGGAAAAACTGTTTTTT; CDR3aa: CASSPLRTGEKLFF
j_gene: TRBJ1-2; d_gene: .; v_gene: TRBV7-9; abundance: few; CDR3nt: TGTGCCAGCAGCTCCAGTTTCTCTAACTATGGCTACACCTTC; CDR3aa: CASSSSFSNYGYTF
j_gene: TRBJ2-1; d_gene: .; v_gene: TRBV7-9; abundance: many; CDR3nt: TGTGCCAGCAGCTTTCGAGCGGAGGGGCCCTACAATGAGCAGTTCTTC; CDR3aa: CASSFRAEGPYNEQFF
j_gene: TRBJ2-2; d_gene: TRBD2; v_gene: TRBV15; abundance: few; CDR3nt: TGTGCCACCAGCAGTGTGGCGGGGAGCGGGAGTGGCGGGGAGCTGTTTTTT; CDR3aa: CATSSVAGSGSGGELFF